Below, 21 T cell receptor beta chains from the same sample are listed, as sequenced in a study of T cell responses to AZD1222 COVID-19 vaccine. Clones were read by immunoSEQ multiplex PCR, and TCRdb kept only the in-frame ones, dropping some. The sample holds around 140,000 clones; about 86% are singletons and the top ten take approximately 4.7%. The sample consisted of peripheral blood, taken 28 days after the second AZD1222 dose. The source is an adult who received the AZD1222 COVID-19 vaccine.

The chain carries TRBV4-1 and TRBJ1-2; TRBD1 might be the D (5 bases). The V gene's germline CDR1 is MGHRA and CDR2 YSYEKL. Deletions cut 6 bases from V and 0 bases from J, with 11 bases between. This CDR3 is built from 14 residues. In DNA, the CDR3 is TGCGCCAGCAGGGGGGACTCAGCTAACTATGGCTACACCTTC. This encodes CASRGDSANYGYTF.

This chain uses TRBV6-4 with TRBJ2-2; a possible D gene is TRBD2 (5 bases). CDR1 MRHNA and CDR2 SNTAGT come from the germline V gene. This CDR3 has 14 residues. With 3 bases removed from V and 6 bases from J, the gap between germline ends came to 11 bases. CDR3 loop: CASSEWFGAGELFF. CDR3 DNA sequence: TGTGCCAGCAGTGAATGGTTCGGGGCCGGGGAGCTGTTTTTT.

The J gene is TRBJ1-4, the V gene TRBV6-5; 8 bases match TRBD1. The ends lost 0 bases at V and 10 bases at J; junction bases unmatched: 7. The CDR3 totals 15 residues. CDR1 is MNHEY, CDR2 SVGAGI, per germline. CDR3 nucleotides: TGTGCCAGCAGTTACTCCCCTACAGGGGGGGGAAAACTGTTTTTT. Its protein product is CASSYSPTGGGKLFF.

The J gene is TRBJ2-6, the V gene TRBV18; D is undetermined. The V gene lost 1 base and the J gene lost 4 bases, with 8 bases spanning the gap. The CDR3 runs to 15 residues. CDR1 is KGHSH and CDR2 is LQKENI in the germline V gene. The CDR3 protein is CASSPLAAGANVLTF. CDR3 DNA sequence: TGTGCCAGCTCACCACTTGCGGCAGGGGCCAACGTCCTGACTTTC.

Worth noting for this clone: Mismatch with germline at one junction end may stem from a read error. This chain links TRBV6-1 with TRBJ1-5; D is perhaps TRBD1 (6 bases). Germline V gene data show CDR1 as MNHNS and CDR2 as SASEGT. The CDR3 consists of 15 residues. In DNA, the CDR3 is TGTGTCAGCAGTGAAGGGACATTCCAAGGGCAGCCCCAGCATTTT. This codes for CVSSEGTFQGQPQHF.

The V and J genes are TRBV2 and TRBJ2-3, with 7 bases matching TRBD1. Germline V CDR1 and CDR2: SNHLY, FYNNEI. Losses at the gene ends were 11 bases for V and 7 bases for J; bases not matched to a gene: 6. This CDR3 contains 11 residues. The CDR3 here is CASRGRYTQYF. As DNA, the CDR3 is TGTGCCTCAAGGGGGCGGTATACGCAGTATTTT.

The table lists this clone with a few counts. The DNA of the CDR3 is TGTGCCAGTCCCACCGGGGAGCATCAGCCCCAGCATTTT. It specifies CASPTGEHQPQHF. The chain joins TRBV28 to TRBJ1-5; no firm D call. Per germline, CDR1 MDHEN and CDR2 SYDVKM. The CDR3 length is 13 residues. V was shortened by 9 bases and J by 5 bases, with 14 bases between the two germline ends.

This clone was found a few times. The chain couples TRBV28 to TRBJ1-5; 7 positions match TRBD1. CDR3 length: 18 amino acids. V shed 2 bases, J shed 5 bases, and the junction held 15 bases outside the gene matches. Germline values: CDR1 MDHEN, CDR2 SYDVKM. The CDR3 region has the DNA TGTGCCAGCAGTTTAACCTCGACAGGGTTGAGTAAAGATCAGCCCCAGCATTTT. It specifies CASSLTSTGLSKDQPQHF. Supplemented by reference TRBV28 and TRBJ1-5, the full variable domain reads DVKVTQSSRYLVKRTGEKVFLECVQDMDHENMFWYRQDPGLGLRLIYFSYDVKMKEKGDIPEGYSVSREKKERFSLILESASTNQTSMYLCASSLTSTGLSKDQPQHFGDGTRLSIL.

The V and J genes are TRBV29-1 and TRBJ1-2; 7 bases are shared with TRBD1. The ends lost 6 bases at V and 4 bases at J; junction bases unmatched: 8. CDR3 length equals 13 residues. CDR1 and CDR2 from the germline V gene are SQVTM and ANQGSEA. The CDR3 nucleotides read TGCAGCGTGGACCCGGACAGGATCTATGGCTACACCTTC. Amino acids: CSVDPDRIYGYTF. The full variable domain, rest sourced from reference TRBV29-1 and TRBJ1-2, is SAVISQKPSRDICQRGTSLTIQCQVDSQVTMMFWYRQQPGQSLTLIATANQGSEATYESGFVIDKFPISRPNLTFSTLTVSNMSPEDSSIYLCSVDPDRIYGYTFGSGTRLTVV.

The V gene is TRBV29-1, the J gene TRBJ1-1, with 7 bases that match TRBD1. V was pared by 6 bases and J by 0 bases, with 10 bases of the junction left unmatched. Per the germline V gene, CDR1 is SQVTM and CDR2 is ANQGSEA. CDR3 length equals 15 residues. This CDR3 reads CSVAGGWAMNTEAFF. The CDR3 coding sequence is TGCAGCGTGGCAGGGGGTTGGGCCATGAACACTGAAGCTTTCTTT.

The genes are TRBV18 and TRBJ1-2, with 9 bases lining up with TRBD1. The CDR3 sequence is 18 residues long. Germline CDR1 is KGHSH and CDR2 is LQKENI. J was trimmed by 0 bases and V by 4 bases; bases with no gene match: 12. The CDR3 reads CASSQTPGQGFTNYGYTF. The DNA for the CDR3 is TGTGCCAGCTCACAAACCCCGGGACAGGGTTTTACTAACTATGGCTACACCTTC.

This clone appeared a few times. CDR3 amino acids: CSVDAPTGTGELFF. CDR3 DNA sequence: TGCAGCGTTGACGCCCCGACAGGGACCGGGGAGCTGTTTTTT. The V gene is TRBV29-1, the J gene TRBJ2-2; 7 nucleotides align to TRBD1. This CDR3 has 14 amino acids. The junction had 6 bases not matched to a gene; V was cut back by 3 bases and J by 5 bases. CDR1 and CDR2 (germline): SQVTM, ANQGSEA.

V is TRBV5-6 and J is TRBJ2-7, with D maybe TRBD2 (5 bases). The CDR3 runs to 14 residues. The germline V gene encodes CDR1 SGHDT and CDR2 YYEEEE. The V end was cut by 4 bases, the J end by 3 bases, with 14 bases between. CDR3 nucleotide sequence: TGTGCCAGCAGCAACCCCGGGGTTAACTACGAGCAGTACTTC. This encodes CASSNPGVNYEQYF.

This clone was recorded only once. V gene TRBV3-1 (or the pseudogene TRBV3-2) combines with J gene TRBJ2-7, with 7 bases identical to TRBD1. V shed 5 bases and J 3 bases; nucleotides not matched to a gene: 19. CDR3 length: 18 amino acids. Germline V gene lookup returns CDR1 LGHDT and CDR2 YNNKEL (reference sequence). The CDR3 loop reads CASSAPTAYRGGSYEQYF. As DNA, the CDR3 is TGTGCCAGCAGCGCACCTACGGCCTACAGGGGCGGAAGCTACGAGCAGTACTTC.

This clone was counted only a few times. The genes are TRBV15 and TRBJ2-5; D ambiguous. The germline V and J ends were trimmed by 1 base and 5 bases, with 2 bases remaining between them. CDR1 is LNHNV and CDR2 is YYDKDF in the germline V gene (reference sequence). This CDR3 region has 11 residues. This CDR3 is CATSRGETQYF. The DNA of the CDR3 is TGTGCCACCAGCAGAGGGGAGACCCAGTACTTC.

The CDR3 spells CASSYPPWREGLDEQYF. The CDR3 coding sequence is TGTGCCAGCAGCTACCCTCCATGGCGGGAGGGCCTTGACGAGCAGTACTTC. The chain links TRBV7-8 to TRBJ2-7; 9 bases are shared with TRBD2. Germline V gives CDR1 SGHVS, CDR2 FQNEAQ. Losses at the gene ends were 4 bases for V and 5 bases for J; bases not matched to a gene: 15. The CDR3 has 17 residues. The complete variable domain, with remaining parts taken from reference TRBV7-8 and TRBJ2-7, reads GAGVSQSPRYKVAKRGQDVALRCDPISGHVSLFWYQQALGQGPEFLTYFQNEAQLDKSGLPSDRFFAERPEGSVSTLKIQRTQQEDSAVYLCASSYPPWREGLDEQYFGPGTRLTVT.

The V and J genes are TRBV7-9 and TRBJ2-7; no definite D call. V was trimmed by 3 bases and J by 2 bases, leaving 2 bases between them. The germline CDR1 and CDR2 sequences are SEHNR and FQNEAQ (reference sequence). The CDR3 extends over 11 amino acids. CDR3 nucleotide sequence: TGTGCCAGCAGCTTGACCTACGAGCAGTACTTC. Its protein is CASSLTYEQYF.

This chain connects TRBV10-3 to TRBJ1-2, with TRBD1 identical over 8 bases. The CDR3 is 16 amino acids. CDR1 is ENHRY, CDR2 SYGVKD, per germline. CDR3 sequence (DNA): TGTGCTTCCAAGACAGGGGCCGGGGAGGTGTTTGCAAGCTACACCTTC. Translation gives CASKTGAGEVFASYTF.

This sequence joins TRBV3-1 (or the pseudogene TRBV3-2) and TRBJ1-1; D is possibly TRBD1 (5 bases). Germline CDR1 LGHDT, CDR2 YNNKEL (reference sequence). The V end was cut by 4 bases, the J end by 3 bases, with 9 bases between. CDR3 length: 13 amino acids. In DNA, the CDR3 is TGTGCCAGCAGCCCTATGGGGGACACTGAAGCTTTCTTT. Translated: CASSPMGDTEAFF.

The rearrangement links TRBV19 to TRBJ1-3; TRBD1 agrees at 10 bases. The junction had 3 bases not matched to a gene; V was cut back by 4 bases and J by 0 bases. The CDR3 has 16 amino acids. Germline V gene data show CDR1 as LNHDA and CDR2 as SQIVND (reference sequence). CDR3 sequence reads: CASSTRDRGSGNTIYF. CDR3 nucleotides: TGTGCCAGTAGTACGCGGGACAGGGGCTCTGGAAACACCATATATTTT. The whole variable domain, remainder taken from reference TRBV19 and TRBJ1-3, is DGGITQSPKYLFRKEGQNVTLSCEQNLNHDAMYWYRQDPGQGLRLIYYSQIVNDFQKGDIAEGYSVSREKKESFPLTVTSAQKNPTAFYLCASSTRDRGSGNTIYFGEGSWLTVV.

CDR3 sequence: CASSRGAPDYGYTF. In DNA form, the CDR3 reads TGTGCCAGCAGTAGGGGGGCGCCGGACTATGGCTACACCTTC. This sequence joins TRBV6-5 and TRBJ1-2; D perhaps matches TRBD1 (6 bases). This CDR3 contains 14 residues. CDR1 and CDR2 from the germline V gene are MNHEY and SVGAGI. Trimming cost V 5 bases and J 3 bases, with 13 bases left between them.